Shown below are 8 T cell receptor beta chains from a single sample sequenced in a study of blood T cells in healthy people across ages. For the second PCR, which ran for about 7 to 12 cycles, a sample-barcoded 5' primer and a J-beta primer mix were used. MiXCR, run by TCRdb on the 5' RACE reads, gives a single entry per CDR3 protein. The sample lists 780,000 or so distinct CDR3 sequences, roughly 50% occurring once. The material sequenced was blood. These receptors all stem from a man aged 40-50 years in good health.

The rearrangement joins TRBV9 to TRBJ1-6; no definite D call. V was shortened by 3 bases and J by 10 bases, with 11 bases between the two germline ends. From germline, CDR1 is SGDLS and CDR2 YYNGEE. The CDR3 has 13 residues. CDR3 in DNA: TGTGCCAGCAGCGGGACCCTGGGGTCACCCCTCCACTTT. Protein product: CASSGTLGSPLHF.

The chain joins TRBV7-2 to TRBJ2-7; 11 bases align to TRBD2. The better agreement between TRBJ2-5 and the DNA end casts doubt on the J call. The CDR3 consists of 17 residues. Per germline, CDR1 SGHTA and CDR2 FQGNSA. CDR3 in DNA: TGTGCCAGCCAACTCCAGACTAGCGGGATCCTTACGGGGACCCAGTACTTC. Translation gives CASQLQTSGILTGTQYF.

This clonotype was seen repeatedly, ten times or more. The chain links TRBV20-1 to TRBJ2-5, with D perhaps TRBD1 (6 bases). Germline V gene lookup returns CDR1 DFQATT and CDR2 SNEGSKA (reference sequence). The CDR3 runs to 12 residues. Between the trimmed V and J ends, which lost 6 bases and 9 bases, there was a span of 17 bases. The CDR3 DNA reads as TGCAGTGCCCCGATCGGGACACGGGCCCAGTACTTC. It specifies CSAPIGTRAQYF.

The DNA of the CDR3 is TGTGCCAGCAGTGGATCAGGGTTGGCCGAGACCCAGTACTTC. Its protein product is CASSGSGLAETQYF. This sequence joins TRBV12-3 or TRBV12-4 and TRBJ2-5, with D possibly TRBD1 on 5 matching bases. The CDR3 loop spans 14 amino acids. V lost 5 bases and J 5 bases, leaving 15 bases between the germline ends.

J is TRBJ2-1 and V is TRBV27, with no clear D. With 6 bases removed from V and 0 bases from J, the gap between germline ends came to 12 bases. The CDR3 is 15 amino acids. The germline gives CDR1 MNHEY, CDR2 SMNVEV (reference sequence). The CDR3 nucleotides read TGTGCCAGCAGGGTCCTTGGCAGCTCCTACAATGAGCAGTTCTTC. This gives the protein CASRVLGSSYNEQFF.

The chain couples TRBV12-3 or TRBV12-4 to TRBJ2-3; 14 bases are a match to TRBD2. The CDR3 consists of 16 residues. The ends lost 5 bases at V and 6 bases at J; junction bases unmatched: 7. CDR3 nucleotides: TGTGCCAGCAGTCGACGACTAGCGGGAGGGTTGGATACGCAGTATTTT. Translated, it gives CASSRRLAGGLDTQYF.

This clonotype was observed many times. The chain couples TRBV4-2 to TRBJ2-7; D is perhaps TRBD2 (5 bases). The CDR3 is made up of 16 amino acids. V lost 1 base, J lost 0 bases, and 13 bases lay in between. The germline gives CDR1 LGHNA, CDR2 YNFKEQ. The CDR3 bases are TGTGCCAGCAGCCAAGTGAGCGGAACTAGCTCCTACGAGCAGTACTTC. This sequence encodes CASSQVSGTSSYEQYF.

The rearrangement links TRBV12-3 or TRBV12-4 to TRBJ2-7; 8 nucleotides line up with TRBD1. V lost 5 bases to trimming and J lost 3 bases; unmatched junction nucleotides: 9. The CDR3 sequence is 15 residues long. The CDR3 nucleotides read TGTGCCAGCAGTCGAGGACAGGGCACGGGCTACGAGCAGTACTTC. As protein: CASSRGQGTGYEQYF.